This T cell receptor beta chain originates from a study of Ad26.COV2.S vaccination and SARS-CoV-2 variants. Study details: In the study, Ad26.COV2.S was injected intramuscularly once, or twice 56 days apart.

Sequencing was performed with immunoSEQ multiplex PCR; in TCRdb, only in-frame clones are kept and a portion is missing. In the table there are about 350,000 clones, roughly 81% of which are singletons. The CDR3 is 12 amino acids. The germline V and J ends were trimmed by 3 bases and 5 bases, with 7 bases remaining between them. Germline values: CDR1 KGHSH, CDR2 LQKENI. Regarding treatment: some 19 received Ad26.COV2.S at low or high dose, single or two shots; several received placebo; per-sample allocation not given. Sampling occurred on day 63 after the first vaccine or placebo injection. The clonotype comes from a person aged 18-65 years who received the Ad26.COV2.S COVID-19 vaccine or a placebo. Here the sequenced sample was peripheral blood, taken in a trial of Ad26.COV2.S vaccine versus placebo. The chain employs TRBV18 and TRBJ2-5, with no clear D. The CDR3 DNA is TGTGCCAGCTCACCGAATCGGGAGACCCAGTACTTC. Protein product: CASSPNRETQYF.